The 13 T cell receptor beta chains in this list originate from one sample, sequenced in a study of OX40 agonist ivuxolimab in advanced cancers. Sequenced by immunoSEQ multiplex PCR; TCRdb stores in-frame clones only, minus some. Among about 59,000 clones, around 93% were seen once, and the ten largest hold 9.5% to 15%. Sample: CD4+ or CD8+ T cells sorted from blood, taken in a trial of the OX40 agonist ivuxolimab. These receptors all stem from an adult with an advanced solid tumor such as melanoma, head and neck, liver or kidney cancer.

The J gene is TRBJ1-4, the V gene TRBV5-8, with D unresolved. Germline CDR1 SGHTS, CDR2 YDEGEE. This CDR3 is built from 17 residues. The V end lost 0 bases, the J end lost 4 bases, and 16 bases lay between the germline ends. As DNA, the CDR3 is TGTGCCAGCAGCTTGGGACGGACGAAGGACTATAATGAAAAACTGTTTTTT. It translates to CASSLGRTKDYNEKLFF.

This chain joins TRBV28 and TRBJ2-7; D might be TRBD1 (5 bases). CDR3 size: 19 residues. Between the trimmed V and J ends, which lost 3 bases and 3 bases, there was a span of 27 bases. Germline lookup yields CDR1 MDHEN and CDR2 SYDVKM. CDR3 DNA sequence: TGTGCCAGCAGTTTTTCCCAAGCCGTTCGTGTGGACATAGGCTACGAGCAGTACTTC. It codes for CASSFSQAVRVDIGYEQYF. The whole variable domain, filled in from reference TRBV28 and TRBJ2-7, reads DVKVTQSSRYLVKRTGEKVFLECVQDMDHENMFWYRQDPGLGLRLIYFSYDVKMKEKGDIPEGYSVSREKKERFSLILESASTNQTSMYLCASSFSQAVRVDIGYEQYFGPGTRLTVT.

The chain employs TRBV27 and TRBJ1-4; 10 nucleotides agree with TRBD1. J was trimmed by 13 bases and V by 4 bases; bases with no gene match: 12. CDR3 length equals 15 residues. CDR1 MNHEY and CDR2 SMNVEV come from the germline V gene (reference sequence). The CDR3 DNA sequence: TGTGCCAGCAGTTCCGGGACAGGGGCCGGATTCGGACTGTTTTTT. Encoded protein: CASSSGTGAGFGLFF. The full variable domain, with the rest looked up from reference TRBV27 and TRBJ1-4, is EAQVTQNPRYLITVTGKKLTVTCSQNMNHEYMSWYRQDPGLGLRQIYYSMNVEVTDKGDVPEGYKVSRKEKRNFPLILESPSPNQTSLYFCASSSGTGAGFGLFFGSGTQLSVL.

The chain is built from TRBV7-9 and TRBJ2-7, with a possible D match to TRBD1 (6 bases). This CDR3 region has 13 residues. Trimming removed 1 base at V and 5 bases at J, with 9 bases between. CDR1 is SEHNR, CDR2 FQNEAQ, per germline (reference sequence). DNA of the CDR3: TGTGCCAGCAGCTTAGGGACAGCCAACGAGCAGTACTTC. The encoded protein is CASSLGTANEQYF.

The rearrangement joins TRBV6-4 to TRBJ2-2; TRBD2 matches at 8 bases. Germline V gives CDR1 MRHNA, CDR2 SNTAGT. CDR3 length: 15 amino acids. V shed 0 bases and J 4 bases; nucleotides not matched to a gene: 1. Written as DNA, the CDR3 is TGTGCCAGCAGTGACTCCGGGACTAGCACCGGGGAGCTGTTTTTT. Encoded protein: CASSDSGTSTGELFF.

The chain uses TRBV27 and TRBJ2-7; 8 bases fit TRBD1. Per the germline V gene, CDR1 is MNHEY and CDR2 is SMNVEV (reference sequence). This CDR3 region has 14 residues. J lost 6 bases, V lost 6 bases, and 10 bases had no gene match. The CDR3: CASSPGQGAFEQYF. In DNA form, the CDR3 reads TGTGCCAGCAGCCCTGGCCAGGGGGCTTTCGAGCAGTACTTC.

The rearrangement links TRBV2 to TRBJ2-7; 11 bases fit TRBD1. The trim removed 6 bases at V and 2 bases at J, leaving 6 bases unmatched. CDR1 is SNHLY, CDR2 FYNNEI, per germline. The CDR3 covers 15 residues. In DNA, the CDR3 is TGTGCCAGCAGCCCCGGACAGGGGGCAACCTACGAGCAGTACTTC. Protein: CASSPGQGATYEQYF.

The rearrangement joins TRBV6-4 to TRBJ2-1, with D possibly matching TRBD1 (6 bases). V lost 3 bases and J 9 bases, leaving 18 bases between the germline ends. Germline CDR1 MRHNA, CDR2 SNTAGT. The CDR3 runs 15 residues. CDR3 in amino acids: CASSEVSGQGSEQFF. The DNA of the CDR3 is TGTGCCAGCAGTGAAGTAAGCGGTCAGGGGAGTGAGCAGTTCTTC.

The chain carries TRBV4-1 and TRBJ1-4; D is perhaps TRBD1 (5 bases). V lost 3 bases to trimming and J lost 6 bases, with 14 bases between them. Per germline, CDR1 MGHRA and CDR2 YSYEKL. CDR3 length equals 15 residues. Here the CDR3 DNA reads TGCGCCAGCAGCCACATACAGGTTGGGGATGAAAAACTGTTTTTT. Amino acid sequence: CASSHIQVGDEKLFF.

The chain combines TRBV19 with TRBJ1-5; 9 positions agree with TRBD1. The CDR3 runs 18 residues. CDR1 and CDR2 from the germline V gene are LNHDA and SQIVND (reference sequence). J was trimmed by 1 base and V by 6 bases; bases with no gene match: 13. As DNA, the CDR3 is TGTGCCAGTAGGAGGACAGGGGAAAGGGTCGGGAGCAATCAGCCCCAGCATTTT. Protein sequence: CASRRTGERVGSNQPQHF.

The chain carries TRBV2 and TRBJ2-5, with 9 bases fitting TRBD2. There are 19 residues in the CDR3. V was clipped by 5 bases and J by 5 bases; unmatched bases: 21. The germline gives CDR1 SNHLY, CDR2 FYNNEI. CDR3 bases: TGTGCCAGCAGTCCCCCGTCAGGTTTGCGGGAGGGTTTCTGGGAGACCCAGTACTTC. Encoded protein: CASSPPSGLREGFWETQYF.

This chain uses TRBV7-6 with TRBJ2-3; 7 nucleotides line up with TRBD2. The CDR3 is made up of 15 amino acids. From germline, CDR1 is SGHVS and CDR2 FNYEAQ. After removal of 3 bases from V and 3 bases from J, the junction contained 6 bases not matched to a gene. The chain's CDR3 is CASSFGAGLTDTQYF. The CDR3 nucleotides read TGTGCCAGCAGCTTCGGAGCGGGGTTGACAGATACGCAGTATTTT.

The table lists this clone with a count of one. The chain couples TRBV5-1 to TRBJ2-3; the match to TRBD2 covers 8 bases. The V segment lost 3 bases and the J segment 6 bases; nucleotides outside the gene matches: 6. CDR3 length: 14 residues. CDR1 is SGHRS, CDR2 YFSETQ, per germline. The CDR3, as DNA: TGCGCCAGCAGCTACGAGCGGGAGATGGATACGCAGTATTTT. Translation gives CASSYEREMDTQYF.